This T cell receptor beta chain is drawn from a study of T-cell reconstitution after alpha-beta-depleted transplantation in children. General study results and limits: TCRbeta diversity was high at day 60 in some patients (a result of surviving recipient T cells and thymic progenitors).

A library of TCRbeta sequences, prepared with unique molecular identifiers, was generated. Each CDR3 protein is one row after TCRdb ran MiXCR on the PCR reads. In the table there are around 450,000 distinct CDR3 sequences, 8% to 11% of which are singletons. Germline assignment: CDR1 SQVTM and CDR2 ANQGSEA. CDR3 size: 11 residues. Trimming took off 3 bases at V and 8 bases at J, with 10 bases between the two ends. This clonotype was found many times. As yet, its antigen is unknown. The sequences come from PBMCs, collected before TCRalphabeta/CD19-depleted stem cell transplant. The sequence derives from a child aged 2 to 15 with inherited bone marrow failure, due to receive a stem cell transplant. V and J are TRBV29-1 and TRBJ1-2, with no clear D. The CDR3 reads CSVDITVGYTF. The DNA for the CDR3 is TGCAGCGTTGATATTACAGTGGGCTACACCTTC.